The source of this T cell receptor (beta chain) is a study of blood T cell repertoires in COVID-19. Across the whole study: Sites in the United States, Italy and Spain provided acute and convalescent COVID-19 samples. The analysed material was cDNA or gDNA that came from T cells, B-cell-depleted T cells, or PBMCs.

The CDR3 spans 14 residues. From germline, CDR1 is SGHTA and CDR2 FQGNSA. The junction had 3 bases not matched to a gene; V was cut back by 6 bases and J by 1 base. Some clones are missing from TCRdb's copy, which holds only in-frame ones; the method was immunoSEQ multiplex PCR. Of 100,000 to 120,000 clones detected, over 65% appear once; the ten largest clones hold roughly 3.8%. This receptor was identified in a woman of 80 years or more with acute or convalescent COVID-19. The sequencing input was peripheral blood. V usage is TRBV7-2 and J usage is TRBJ1-1; 9 positions agree with TRBD1. In DNA, the CDR3 is TGTGCCAGCAGTGGGACAGGGAGGAACACTGAAGCTTTCTTT. It specifies CASSGTGRNTEAFF.